A single sample is the source of the 19 T cell receptor beta chains below, sequenced in a study of blood T cell repertoires in COVID-19. Method: immunoSEQ multiplex PCR; TCRdb's copy keeps in-frame clones and lacks some. Of 110,000 or so clones in the sample, 85% were seen once. The sample comprised peripheral blood. The origin of the receptors is a human donor in a cohort sampled during active COVID-19.

The genes are TRBV7-3 and TRBJ2-1; a possible D gene is TRBD2 (6 bases). The germline V and J ends were trimmed by 2 bases and 10 bases, with 24 bases remaining between them. The germline V gene has CDR1 SGHTA and CDR2 FQGTGA. The CDR3 length is 17 residues. The CDR3 region is CASSLEPGVSSNREQFF. The CDR3, as DNA: TGTGCCAGCAGCTTAGAACCGGGAGTCTCGTCTAACAGGGAGCAGTTCTTC.

The chain combines TRBV7-2 with TRBJ2-7, with 7 positions matching TRBD2. The CDR3 has 12 amino acids. V shed 3 bases, J shed 7 bases, and the junction held 3 bases outside the gene matches. Germline V gives CDR1 SGHTA, CDR2 FQGNSA. CDR3 sequence reads: CASSFLGGEQYF. The CDR3 nucleotides are TGTGCCAGCAGCTTTTTGGGGGGGGAGCAGTACTTC.

The chain joins TRBV5-5 to TRBJ1-4; 9 positions match TRBD1. This CDR3 region has 17 residues. J gave up 10 bases and V 0 bases, and 13 bases lay outside the gene matches. CDR1 SGHKS and CDR2 YYEKEE come from the germline V gene (reference sequence). The CDR3 is CASSLVDSGTGLGKLFF. In DNA, the CDR3 is TGTGCCAGCAGCTTGGTAGATTCCGGGACAGGGTTAGGAAAACTGTTTTTT.

This sequence joins TRBV10-2 and TRBJ1-5, with D possibly being TRBD1 (6 bases). Germline loops: CDR1 WSHSY, CDR2 SAAADI. The ends were cut back, 0 bases at V and 0 bases at J, with 12 bases in the middle. This CDR3 spans 17 amino acids. CDR3 in DNA: TGCGCCAGCAGTGAGTCGACTGGGGACACTAGCAATCAGCCCCAGCATTTT. This codes for CASSESTGDTSNQPQHF.

The chain joins TRBV27 to TRBJ1-5, with D possibly being TRBD1 (5 bases). V was shortened by 6 bases and J by 0 bases, with 18 bases between the two germline ends. There are 17 residues in the CDR3. The germline gives CDR1 MNHEY, CDR2 SMNVEV (reference sequence). The CDR3 spells CASSTNGGPPSNQPQHF. DNA for the CDR3: TGTGCCAGCAGCACGAACGGGGGACCCCCTAGCAATCAGCCCCAGCATTTT.

A note on this clone: A read error may explain this, as a much larger clone is one base away. The gene calls are TRBV20-1 and TRBJ2-7, with D hard to call. Between the trimmed V and J ends, which lost 3 bases and 1 base, there was a span of 7 bases. The CDR3 extends over 12 amino acids. The germline CDR1 and CDR2 sequences are DFQATT and SNEGSKA (reference sequence). CDR3 residues: CSASPRSYEQYF. The DNA for the CDR3 is TGCAGTGCTAGTCCCAGGTCCTACGAGCAGTACTTC.

The CDR3 sequence is CASSGPGLAGETQYF. The CDR3 bases are TGTGCCAGCAGCGGCCCTGGACTAGCCGGGGAGACCCAGTACTTC. The chain recombines TRBV9 with TRBJ2-5; 8 nucleotides align to TRBD2. The CDR3 has 15 amino acids. Germline CDR1 and CDR2: SGDLS and YYNGEE. Trimming at V came to 3 bases and at J to 5 bases, leaving 9 bases not matched to a gene.

This clone was seen a single time. The chain couples TRBV28 to TRBJ1-2; no firm D call. CDR1 MDHEN and CDR2 SYDVKM come from the germline V gene. Trimming removed 7 bases at V and 6 bases at J, with 15 bases between. This CDR3 spans 13 amino acids. CDR3 nucleotide sequence: TGTGCCAGCACTCCAAGGAGGGCAGATGGCTACACCTTC. Translation: CASTPRRADGYTF.

A single count supports this clone. The chain joins TRBV28 to TRBJ1-1; D remains ambiguous. The germline gives CDR1 MDHEN, CDR2 SYDVKM. Trimming cost V 2 bases and J 4 bases, with 11 bases left between them. The CDR3 runs 14 residues. The CDR3: CASSLTSGSTEAFF. DNA of the CDR3: TGTGCCAGCAGTTTAACATCGGGGAGCACTGAAGCTTTCTTT.

The chain joins TRBV7-2 to TRBJ1-2; D perhaps matches TRBD1 (5 bases). This CDR3 contains 13 residues. Germline values: CDR1 SGHTA, CDR2 FQGNSA. Trimming took 5 bases from V and 3 from J, leaving 10 bases between them. Here the CDR3 reads CASSGRVHYGYTF. CDR3 in DNA: TGTGCCAGCAGCGGCAGGGTTCACTATGGCTACACCTTC.

J is TRBJ2-1 and V is TRBV11-2; a possible D gene is TRBD1 (5 bases). Between the trimmed V and J ends, which lost 1 base and 9 bases, there was a span of 10 bases. Per the germline V gene, CDR1 is SGHAT and CDR2 is FQNNGV. The CDR3 runs to 13 residues. The chain's CDR3 is CASSLGQLSEQFF. CDR3 in DNA: TGTGCCAGCAGCTTAGGACAGTTGAGTGAGCAGTTCTTC.

This clone was detected once. The rearrangement joins TRBV5-5 to TRBJ2-7; no firm D call. CDR1 SGHKS and CDR2 YYEKEE come from the germline V gene (reference sequence). Trimming shortened V by 2 bases and J by 3 bases, and 9 bases separated the two germline ends. The length of the CDR3 is 13 residues. The CDR3 protein is CASSFRQNYEQYF. For the CDR3, the DNA is TGTGCCAGCAGCTTCAGGCAGAACTACGAGCAGTACTTC.

This chain joins TRBV3-1 (or the pseudogene TRBV3-2) and TRBJ2-3, with TRBD2 matching over 10 bases. The germline CDR1 and CDR2 sequences are LGHDT and YNNKEL (reference sequence). There are 15 residues in the CDR3. V was pared by 6 bases and J by 3 bases, with 6 bases of the junction left unmatched. This CDR3 reads CASSHLAGVTDTQYF. Here the CDR3 DNA reads TGTGCCAGCAGTCACCTAGCGGGGGTGACAGATACGCAGTATTTT.

This clone was seen a handful of times. The chain carries TRBV18 and TRBJ1-1; maybe TRBD1 (5 bases). Trimming left V 5 bases short and J 1 base short, with 8 bases between. Per the germline V gene, CDR1 is KGHSH and CDR2 is LQKENI. CDR3 length: 13 residues. CDR3 in amino acids: CASSDSQNTEAFF. Written as DNA, the CDR3 is TGTGCCAGCTCAGACAGCCAGAACACTGAAGCTTTCTTT.

The chain couples TRBV19 to TRBJ2-1, with TRBD2 matching 10 bases. The CDR3 runs to 17 residues. CDR1 LNHDA and CDR2 SQIVND come from the germline V gene (reference sequence). J gave up 0 bases and V 5 bases, and 7 bases lay outside the gene matches. For the CDR3, the DNA is TGTGCCAGTAGTCCACTAGCGGGAAGGAGCTCCTACAATGAGCAGTTCTTC. Translation: CASSPLAGRSSYNEQFF. Full variable domain (missing parts from reference TRBV19 and TRBJ2-1): DGGITQSPKYLFRKEGQNVTLSCEQNLNHDAMYWYRQDPGQGLRLIYYSQIVNDFQKGDIAEGYSVSREKKESFPLTVTSAQKNPTAFYLCASSPLAGRSSYNEQFFGPGTRLTVL.

The chain joins TRBV5-1 to TRBJ2-5; 8 bases agree with TRBD1. V shed 0 bases, J shed 4 bases, and the junction held 5 bases outside the gene matches. CDR3 size: 15 residues. Per germline, CDR1 SGHRS and CDR2 YFSETQ. The CDR3 sequence is CASSLGRTGPETQYF. The DNA of the CDR3 is TGCGCCAGCAGCTTGGGTCGGACAGGGCCAGAGACCCAGTACTTC.

The chain combines TRBV9 with TRBJ2-2; the match to TRBD1 covers 7 bases. Germline V gives CDR1 SGDLS, CDR2 YYNGEE. J gave up 2 bases and V 4 bases, and 5 bases lay outside the gene matches. This CDR3 comprises 15 residues. The DNA of the CDR3 is TGTGCCAGCAGCTCCCGGACAGGAAACACCGGGGAGCTGTTTTTT. This translates into CASSSRTGNTGELFF. Looking up the rest from reference TRBV9 and TRBJ2-2 gives the full variable domain: DSGVTQTPKHLITATGQRVTLRCSPRSGDLSVYWYQQSLDQGLQFLIQYYNGEERAKGNILERFSAQQFPDLHSELNLSSLELGDSALYFCASSSRTGNTGELFFGEGSRLTVL.

The V and J genes are TRBV5-4 and TRBJ2-6; tentatively, D is TRBD1 (6 bases). This CDR3 contains 14 residues. Per the germline V gene, CDR1 is SGHNT and CDR2 is YYREEE (reference sequence). Trimming took off 4 bases at V and 7 bases at J, with 12 bases between the two ends. The CDR3 here is CASSLQGGANVLTF. The CDR3 nucleotides are TGTGCCAGCAGCCTACAGGGTGGAGCCAACGTCCTGACTTTC.

This clone showed up just once. The chain recombines TRBV28 with TRBJ1-5; 9 bases line up with TRBD1. This CDR3 has 16 residues. CDR1 and CDR2 (germline): MDHEN, SYDVKM. The V segment lost 4 bases and the J segment 2 bases; nucleotides outside the gene matches: 6. CDR3 DNA sequence: TGTGCCAGCAGTTCCTACAGGGGGCTTGGCAATCAGCCCCAGCATTTT. Translation gives CASSSYRGLGNQPQHF.